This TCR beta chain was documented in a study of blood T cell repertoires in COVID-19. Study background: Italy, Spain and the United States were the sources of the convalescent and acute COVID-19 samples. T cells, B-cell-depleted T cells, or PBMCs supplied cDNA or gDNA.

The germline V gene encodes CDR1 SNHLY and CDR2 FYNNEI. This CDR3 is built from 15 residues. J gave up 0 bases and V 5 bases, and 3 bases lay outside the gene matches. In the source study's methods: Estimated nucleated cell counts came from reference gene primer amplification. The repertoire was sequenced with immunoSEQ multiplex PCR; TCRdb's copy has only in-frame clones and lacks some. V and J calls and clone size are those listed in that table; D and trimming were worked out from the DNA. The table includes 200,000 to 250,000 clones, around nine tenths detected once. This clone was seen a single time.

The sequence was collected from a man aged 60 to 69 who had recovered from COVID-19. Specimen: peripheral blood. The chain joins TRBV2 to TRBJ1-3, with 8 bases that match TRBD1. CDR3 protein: CASSPDRVSGNTIYF. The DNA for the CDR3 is TGTGCCAGCAGTCCGGACAGGGTCTCTGGAAACACCATATATTTT.